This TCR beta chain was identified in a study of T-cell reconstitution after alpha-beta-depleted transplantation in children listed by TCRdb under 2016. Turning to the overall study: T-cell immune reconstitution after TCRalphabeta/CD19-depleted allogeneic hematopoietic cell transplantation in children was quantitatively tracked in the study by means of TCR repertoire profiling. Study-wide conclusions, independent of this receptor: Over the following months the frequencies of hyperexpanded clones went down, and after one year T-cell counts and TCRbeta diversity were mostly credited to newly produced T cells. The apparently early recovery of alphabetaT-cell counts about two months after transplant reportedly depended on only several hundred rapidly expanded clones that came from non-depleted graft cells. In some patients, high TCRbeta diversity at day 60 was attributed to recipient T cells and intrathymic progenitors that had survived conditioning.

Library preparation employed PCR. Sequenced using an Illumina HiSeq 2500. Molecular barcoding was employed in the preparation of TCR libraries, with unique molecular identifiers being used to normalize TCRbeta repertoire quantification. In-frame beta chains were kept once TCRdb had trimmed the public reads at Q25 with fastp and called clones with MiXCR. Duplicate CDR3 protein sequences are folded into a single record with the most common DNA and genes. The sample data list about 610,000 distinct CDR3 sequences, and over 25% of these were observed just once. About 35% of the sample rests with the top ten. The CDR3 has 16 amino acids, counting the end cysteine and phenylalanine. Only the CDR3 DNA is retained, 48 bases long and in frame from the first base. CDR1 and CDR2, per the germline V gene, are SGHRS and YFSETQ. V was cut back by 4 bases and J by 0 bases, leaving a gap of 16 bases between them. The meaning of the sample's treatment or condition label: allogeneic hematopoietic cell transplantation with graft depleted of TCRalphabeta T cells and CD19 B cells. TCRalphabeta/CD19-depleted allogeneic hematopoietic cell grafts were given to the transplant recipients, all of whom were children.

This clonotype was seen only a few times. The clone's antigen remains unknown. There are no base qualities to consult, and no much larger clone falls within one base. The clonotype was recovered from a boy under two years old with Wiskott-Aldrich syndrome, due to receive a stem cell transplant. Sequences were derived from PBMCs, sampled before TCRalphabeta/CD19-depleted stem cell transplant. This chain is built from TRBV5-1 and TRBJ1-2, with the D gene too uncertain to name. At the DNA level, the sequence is TGCGCCAGCAGCCGACTGTCCAACTTTGCTAACTATGGCTACACCTTC. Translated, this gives CASSRLSNFANYGYTF.